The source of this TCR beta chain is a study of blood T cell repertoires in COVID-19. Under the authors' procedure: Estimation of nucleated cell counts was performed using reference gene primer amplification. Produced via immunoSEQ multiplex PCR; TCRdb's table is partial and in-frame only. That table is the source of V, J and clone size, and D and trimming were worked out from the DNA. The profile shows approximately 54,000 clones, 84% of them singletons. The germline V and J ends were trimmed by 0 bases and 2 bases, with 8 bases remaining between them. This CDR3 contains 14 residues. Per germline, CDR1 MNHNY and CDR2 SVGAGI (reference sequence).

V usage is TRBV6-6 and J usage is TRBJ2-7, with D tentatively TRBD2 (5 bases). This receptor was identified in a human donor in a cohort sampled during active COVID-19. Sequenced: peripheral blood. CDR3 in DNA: TGTGCCAGCAGTTACTCGAGGGCACCCTACGAGCAGTACTTC. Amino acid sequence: CASSYSRAPYEQYF.